This is a list of T cell receptor beta chains from one sample in a study of human T cells and chemical hapten exposure. TCRdb itself ran the RACE reads through MiXCR, one entry per CDR3 protein. The sample has under 400,000 distinct CDR3 sequences; more than 4.5% are singletons. The input for sequencing was whole blood, taken in connection with sensitization to the hapten diphenylcyclopropenone (DPC). Receptor source: a woman aged 45-65 years with alopecia areata. Some clones in this sample may be carry-over from other donors' samples. Both conserved end residues are part of each CDR3. D genes are given only for firm matches. Rows give clone size only sometimes, using once, few, many, or a class for an expanded clone.

-	TRBV6-2/TRBV6-3	TRBJ1-1	-	TGTGCCAGCAGCTCAAACAGGTACACTGAAGCTTTCTTT	CASSSNRYTEAFF
-	TRBV12-3/TRBV12-4	TRBJ1-2	-	TGTGCCAGCAGTTCACAGTATGGCTACACCTTC	CASSSQYGYTF
-	TRBV3-1	TRBJ2-5	many	TGTGCCAGCAGCTCTCGCAGAAATGGGGAGACCCAGTACTTC	CASSSRRNGETQYF
-	TRBV6-1	TRBJ2-3	few	TGTGCCAGCAGTGTTGGGACCTCTGGGGTCGGAGATACGCAGTATTTT	CASSVGTSGVGDTQYF
-	TRBV5-4	TRBJ2-5	few	TGTGCCAGCAGCTTGGCGCTAGGAGAGACCCAGTACTTC	CASSLALGETQYF
TRBD1	TRBV29-1	TRBJ2-7	many	TGCAGCGTTGCAGGGGGCGCAGGGGAGCAGTACTTC	CSVAGGAGEQYF
TRBD2	TRBV20-1	TRBJ2-3	many	TGCAGTGCTGGACTAGAACTAGCGGGGGGGCCGCATACGCAGTATTTT	CSAGLELAGGPHTQYF
TRBD1	TRBV5-4	TRBJ2-7	few	TGTGCCAGCAGCTCCTGGACAGGGGCGACCTACGAGCAGTACTTC	CASSSWTGATYEQYF
-	TRBV30	TRBJ1-1	many	TGTGCCTGGAGGGTAACTGGCACACCACGCAACCCTCCCACTGAAGCTTTCTTT	CAWRVTGTPRNPPTEAFF
TRBD1	TRBV29-1	TRBJ2-5	-	TGCAGCGCCGGCGGACAGGGGGAAACCCAGTACTTC	CSAGGQGETQYF
TRBD2	TRBV7-9	TRBJ2-1	-	TGTGCCAGCAGCTCAGAAGGGTTCGCGGGAGAGAGTTCAAGAAAGTTCTTC	CASSSEGFAGESSRKFF
TRBD2	TRBV3-1	TRBJ2-5	many	TGTGCCAGCAGCCAAGACGGACTAGCGGGAGAGACCCAGTACTTC	CASSQDGLAGETQYF
TRBD1	TRBV28	TRBJ2-7	-	TGTGCCAGCAGTTCGGGACAGGGCTACTACGAGCAGTACTTC	CASSSGQGYYEQYF
-	TRBV28	TRBJ2-7	-	TGTGCCAGCAGTCTAACGGGAGCCCCCTACGAGCAGTACTTC	CASSLTGAPYEQYF
TRBD1	TRBV6-5	TRBJ1-1	many	TGTGCCAGCAGAAGGACAGGGGCTGAAGCTTTCTTT	CASRRTGAEAFF
-	TRBV5-5	TRBJ2-7	few	TGTGCCAGCAGCTCCCGAGCCGAATACGAGCAGTACTTC	CASSSRAEYEQYF
-	TRBV18	TRBJ2-3	few	TGTGCCAGCTCACCACAAACTTTCGGTGGGGATACGCAGTATTTT	CASSPQTFGGDTQYF
-	TRBV7-9	TRBJ1-2	few	TGTGCCAGCAGCTTCGACAGACTGAGCTATGGCTACACCTTC	CASSFDRLSYGYTF
-	TRBV10-3	TRBJ1-3	-	TGTGCCATCAGTGCGGGGGGCTTAGCCTCTGGAAACACCATATATTTT	CAISAGGLASGNTIYF
TRBD1	TRBV6-5	TRBJ1-2	many	TGTGCCAGCAGTTGGACAGGACTCAACTATGGCTACACCTTC	CASSWTGLNYGYTF
-	TRBV4-1	TRBJ1-4	many	TGCGCCAGCAGCTATTTGGGGGAAAAACTGTTTTTT	CASSYLGEKLFF
-	TRBV2	TRBJ1-5	many	TGTGCCAGCAGTGAAGAATATCAGAATCAGCCCCAGCATTTT	CASSEEYQNQPQHF
-	TRBV20-1	TRBJ1-2	-	TGCAGTGCTAGAGCGGACGGAGCCTATGGCTACACCTTC	CSARADGAYGYTF
TRBD1	TRBV5-6	TRBJ2-1	-	TGTGCCAGCAGCTTGATCCGACAGGGGGCAGGCAATGAGCAGTTCTTC	CASSLIRQGAGNEQFF
-	TRBV6-6	TRBJ2-5	-	TGTGCCAGCAGTCAGGCCGGTCCGGTTGAAGAGACCCAGTACTTC	CASSQAGPVEETQYF
-	TRBV11-2	TRBJ1-6	-	TGTGCCAGCAGCTTAGATTGGGCCCCCTCAGGCTCACCCCTCCACTTT	CASSLDWAPSGSPLHF